The 5 T cell receptor beta chains listed next were all sequenced from one sample in a study of shared clonotypes between healthy human individuals. Libraries were prepared by immunoSEQ multiplex PCR; TCRdb keeps only in-frame clonotypes and omits some of them. This sample carries some 500,000 clones, more than 95% of them seen once, and the ten largest clones take 0.055% to 0.075%. Sequencing was carried out using naive CD4+ T cells sorted from blood. Regarding subset: CD45RA+ positively selected. The receptors here all came from a woman aged 30 to 39 in good health.

The chain uses TRBV6-4 and TRBJ2-7; TRBD2 matches 13 bases. The CDR3 is 15 residues long. Unmatched junction bases numbered 2, after V lost 4 bases and J lost 2 bases. In germline, CDR1 is MRHNA, CDR2 SNTAGT. This chain's CDR3 is CASSAGTSGTYEQYF. CDR3 bases: TGTGCCAGCAGTGCCGGGACTAGCGGGACCTACGAGCAGTACTTC.

The CDR3 is CASSLRGGPSDLETQYF. CDR3 DNA: TGTGCCAGCAGTTTACGGGGGGGTCCATCGGACCTGGAGACCCAGTACTTC. The V and J genes are TRBV27 and TRBJ2-5; 8 nucleotides align to TRBD2. Germline CDR1 is MNHEY and CDR2 is SMNVEV (reference sequence). The CDR3 has 17 amino acids. V was clipped by 2 bases and J by 5 bases; unmatched bases: 13.

Comment on this clone: Other DNA sequences in the sample encode the same CDR3. V and J are TRBV6-6 and TRBJ2-7; D is unclear. The length of the CDR3 is 11 residues. The ends were cut back, 6 bases at V and 5 bases at J, with 8 bases in the middle. Germline V gene lookup returns CDR1 MNHNY and CDR2 SVGAGI (reference sequence). This CDR3 is CASSTVDEQYF. CDR3 nucleotide sequence: TGTGCCAGCAGCACCGTCGACGAGCAGTACTTC.

V and J are TRBV7-8 and TRBJ1-2; TRBD1 matches 9 bases. CDR1 is SGHVS, CDR2 FQNEAQ, per germline. The V and J ends lost 6 bases and 7 bases, in that order; junction bases with no gene match: 9. The CDR3 contains 14 residues. Here the CDR3 reads CASSQQGAIAGYTF. Here the CDR3 DNA reads TGTGCCAGCAGTCAACAGGGGGCGATTGCTGGCTACACCTTC.

This sequence joins TRBV11-3 and TRBJ2-5; TRBD2 matches 9 bases. Trimming took 1 base from V and 5 from J; bases not matched to a gene: 8. Germline values: CDR1 SGHNT, CDR2 YENEEA. This CDR3 region has 16 residues. CDR3 residues: CASSLGELAGLETQYF. The CDR3 DNA reads TGTGCCAGCAGCTTAGGAGAACTAGCGGGTTTGGAGACCCAGTACTTC.